One and the same sample provided the 10 T cell receptor beta chains below, sequenced in a study of T-cell memory formation after mild COVID-19. One entry per CDR3 protein, called by TCRdb with MiXCR from the 5' RACE reads. The data hold about 290,000 distinct CDR3 sequences, with about a sixth observed a single time. Input material: PBMCs or a T cell subset sorted from them (not recorded which). Receptors originate from a man aged 18 to 30 who had mild COVID-19 (a few samples of this study predate the infection). Cell type and time point are not known.

This rearrangement joins TRBV7-2 to TRBJ2-7; D is unclear. The V gene lost 1 base and the J gene lost 0 bases, with 7 bases spanning the gap. From germline, CDR1 is SGHTA and CDR2 FQGNSA. The CDR3 sequence is 14 residues long. CDR3 amino acids: CASSLGAYSYEQYF. For the CDR3, the DNA is TGTGCCAGCAGCTTAGGGGCCTACTCCTACGAGCAGTACTTC.

The chain combines TRBV6-5 with TRBJ1-3; TRBD1 is a possible D gene (6 bases). This CDR3 has 13 amino acids. Germline loops: CDR1 MNHEY, CDR2 SVGAGI. Trimming took off 5 bases at V and 8 bases at J, with 13 bases between the two ends. The CDR3 protein is CASSNGQWDTIYF. The CDR3 bases are TGTGCCAGCAGTAACGGACAGTGGGACACCATATATTTT.

There are a few counts of this clonotype. The chain recombines TRBV5-5 with TRBJ1-6; D call uncertain. The CDR3 length is 16 residues. Between the trimmed V and J ends, which lost 0 bases and 5 bases, there was a span of 12 bases. The germline V gene encodes CDR1 SGHKS and CDR2 YYEKEE (reference sequence). The chain's CDR3 is CASSLDHSLDNSPLHF. Here the CDR3 DNA reads TGTGCCAGCAGCTTGGATCACAGCCTGGATAATTCACCCCTCCACTTT.

This clonotype was recorded at least ten times. The chain combines TRBV20-1 with TRBJ1-1, with TRBD1 as a possible D gene (5 bases). Germline V CDR1 and CDR2: DFQATT, SNEGSKA (reference sequence). Trimming removed 4 bases at V and 2 bases at J, with 8 bases between. This CDR3 is 12 amino acids long. The CDR3, as DNA: TGCAGTGCTACCGACAGAAACACTGAAGCTTTCTTT. Residues: CSATDRNTEAFF.

The chain recombines TRBV7-9 with TRBJ2-5; D unclear. CDR1 SEHNR and CDR2 FQNEAQ come from the germline V gene (reference sequence). V was pared by 0 bases and J by 0 bases, with 17 bases between. CDR3 length equals 18 residues. The CDR3, as DNA: TGTGCCAGCAGCTTAGCCCCCCCCGCAGCGCCGTACCAAGAGACCCAGTACTTC. It translates to CASSLAPPAAPYQETQYF. The complete variable domain, with remaining parts taken from reference TRBV7-9 and TRBJ2-5, reads DTGVSQNPRHKITKRGQNVTFRCDPISEHNRLYWYRQTLGQGPEFLTYFQNEAQLEKSRLLSDRFSAERPKGSFSTLEIQRTEQGDSAMYLCASSLAPPAAPYQETQYFGPGTRLLVL.

V usage is TRBV29-1 and J usage is TRBJ1-2; D unresolved. The CDR3 totals 9 residues. Trimming shortened V by 1 base and J by 7 bases, and 1 base separated the two germline ends. Per the germline V gene, CDR1 is SQVTM and CDR2 is ANQGSEA. This chain's CDR3 is CSVEGGYTF. CDR3 sequence (DNA): TGCAGCGTTGAAGGTGGCTACACCTTC.

This chain joins TRBV7-9 and TRBJ1-3; D gene uncertain. CDR3 size: 10 residues. V was trimmed by 7 bases and J by 4 bases, leaving 2 bases between them. In germline, CDR1 is SEHNR, CDR2 FQNEAQ (reference sequence). DNA of the CDR3: TGTGCCAGCATCGGAAACACCATATATTTT. Protein: CASIGNTIYF.

The CDR3 protein is CTSSQLGRSGYTF. DNA of the CDR3: TGCACCAGCAGCCAACTAGGTCGTAGTGGCTACACCTTC. The chain links TRBV1 to TRBJ1-2. TRBV1 is assigned pseudogene status. The CDR3 is made up of 13 amino acids.

The V gene is TRBV25-1, the J gene TRBJ2-1; no clear D gene. From germline, CDR1 is MGHDK and CDR2 SYGVNS. The V end lost 1 base, the J end lost 1 base, and 8 bases lay between the germline ends. The CDR3 spans 15 residues. This chain's CDR3 is CASSEWRGSYNEQFF. The DNA of the CDR3 is TGTGCCAGCAGTGAATGGCGAGGATCCTACAATGAGCAGTTCTTC.

The chain carries TRBV12-3 or TRBV12-4 and TRBJ1-1, with TRBD1 as a possible D gene (6 bases). V gave up 8 bases and J gave up 4 bases, with 17 bases separating them. CDR3 length equals 14 residues. CDR3 in amino acids: CASGGGRAITEAFF. The DNA for the CDR3 is TGTGCCAGCGGGGGCGGCAGGGCTATCACTGAAGCTTTCTTT.